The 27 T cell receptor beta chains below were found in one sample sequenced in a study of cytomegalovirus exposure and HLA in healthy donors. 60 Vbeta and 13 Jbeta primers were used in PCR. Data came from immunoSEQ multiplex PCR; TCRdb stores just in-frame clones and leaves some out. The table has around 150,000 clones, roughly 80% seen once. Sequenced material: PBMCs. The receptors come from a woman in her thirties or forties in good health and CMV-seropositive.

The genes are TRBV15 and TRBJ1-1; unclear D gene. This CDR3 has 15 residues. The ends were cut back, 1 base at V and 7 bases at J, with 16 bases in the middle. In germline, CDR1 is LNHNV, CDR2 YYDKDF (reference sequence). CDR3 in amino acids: CATSRAGFWPLEAFF. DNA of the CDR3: TGTGCCACCAGCAGAGCTGGCTTCTGGCCCCTTGAAGCTTTCTTT.

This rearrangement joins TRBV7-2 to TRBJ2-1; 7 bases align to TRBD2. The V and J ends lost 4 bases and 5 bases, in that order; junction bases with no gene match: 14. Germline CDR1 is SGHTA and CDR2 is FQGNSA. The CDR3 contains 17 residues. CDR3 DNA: TGTGCCAGCAGCTCACCCCCCGCGCGGGGGATCGACAATGAGCAGTTCTTC. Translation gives CASSSPPARGIDNEQFF.

The DNA of the CDR3 is TGTGCCAGCCGGGACAGGGGCTCTGGAAACACCATATATTTT. This translates into CASRDRGSGNTIYF. V is TRBV28 and J is TRBJ1-3; 10 positions agree with TRBD1. The CDR3 sequence is 14 residues long. J was trimmed by 0 bases and V by 8 bases; bases with no gene match: 1. CDR1 MDHEN and CDR2 SYDVKM come from the germline V gene.

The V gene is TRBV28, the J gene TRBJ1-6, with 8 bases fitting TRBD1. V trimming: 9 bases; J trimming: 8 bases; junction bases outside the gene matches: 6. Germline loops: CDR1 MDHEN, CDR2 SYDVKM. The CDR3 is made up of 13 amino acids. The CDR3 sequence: CASDTGGDSPLHF. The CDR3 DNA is TGTGCCAGTGACACAGGGGGTGATTCACCCCTCCACTTT.

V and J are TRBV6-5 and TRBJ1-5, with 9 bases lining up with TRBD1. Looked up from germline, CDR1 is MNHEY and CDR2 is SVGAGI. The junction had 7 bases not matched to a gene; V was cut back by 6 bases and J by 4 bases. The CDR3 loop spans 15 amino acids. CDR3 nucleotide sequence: TGTGCCAGCAGCCTCGGGACAGGGATTAATCAGCCCCAGCATTTT. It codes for CASSLGTGINQPQHF.

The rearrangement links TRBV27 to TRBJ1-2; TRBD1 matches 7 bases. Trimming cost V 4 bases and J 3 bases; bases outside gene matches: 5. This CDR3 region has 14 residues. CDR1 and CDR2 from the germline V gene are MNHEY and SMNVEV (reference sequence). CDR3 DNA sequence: TGTGCCAGCAGTTCAACGACAGGGCACTATGGCTACACCTTC. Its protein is CASSSTTGHYGYTF.

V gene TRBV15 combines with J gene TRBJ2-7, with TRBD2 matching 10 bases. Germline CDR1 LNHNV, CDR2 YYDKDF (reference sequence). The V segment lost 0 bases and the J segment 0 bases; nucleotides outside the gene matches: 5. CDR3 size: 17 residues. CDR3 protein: CATSRELAGPLSYEQYF. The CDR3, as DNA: TGTGCCACCAGCAGAGAACTAGCGGGACCACTCTCCTACGAGCAGTACTTC.

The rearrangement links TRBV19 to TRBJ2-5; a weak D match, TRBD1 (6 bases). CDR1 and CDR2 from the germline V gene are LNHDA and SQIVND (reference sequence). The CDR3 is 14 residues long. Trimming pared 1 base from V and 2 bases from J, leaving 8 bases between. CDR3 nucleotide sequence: TGTGCCAGTAGTATAGGGGACATACAAGAGACCCAGTACTTC. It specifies CASSIGDIQETQYF.

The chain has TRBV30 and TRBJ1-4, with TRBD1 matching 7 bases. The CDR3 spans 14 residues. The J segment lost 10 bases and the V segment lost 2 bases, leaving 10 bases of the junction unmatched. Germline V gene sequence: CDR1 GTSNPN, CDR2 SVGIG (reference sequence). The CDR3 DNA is TGTGCCTGGAGTTCTGGGCAGGGGGTCGGAAAACTGTTTTTT. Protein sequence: CAWSSGQGVGKLFF.

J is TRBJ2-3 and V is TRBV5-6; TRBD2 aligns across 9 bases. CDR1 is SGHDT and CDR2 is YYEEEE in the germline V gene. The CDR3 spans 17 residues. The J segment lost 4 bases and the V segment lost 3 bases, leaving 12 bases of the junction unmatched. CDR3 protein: CASSSEALSGGPDTQYF. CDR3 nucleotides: TGTGCCAGCAGCTCAGAGGCCCTTAGCGGGGGCCCAGATACGCAGTATTTT.

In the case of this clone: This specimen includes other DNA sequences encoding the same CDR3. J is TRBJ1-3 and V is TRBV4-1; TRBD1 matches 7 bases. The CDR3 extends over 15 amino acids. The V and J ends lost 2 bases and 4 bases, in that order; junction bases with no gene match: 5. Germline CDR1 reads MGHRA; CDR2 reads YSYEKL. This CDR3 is CASSQQTGAGNTIYF. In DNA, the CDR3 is TGCGCCAGCAGCCAACAAACAGGGGCCGGAAACACCATATATTTT.

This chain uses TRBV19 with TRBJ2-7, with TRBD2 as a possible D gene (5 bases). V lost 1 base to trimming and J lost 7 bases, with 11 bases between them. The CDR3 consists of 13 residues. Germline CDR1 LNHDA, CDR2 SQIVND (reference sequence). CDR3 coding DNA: TGTGCCAGTAGTATAGGGGCCGGCGGGGAGCAGTACTTC. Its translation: CASSIGAGGEQYF.

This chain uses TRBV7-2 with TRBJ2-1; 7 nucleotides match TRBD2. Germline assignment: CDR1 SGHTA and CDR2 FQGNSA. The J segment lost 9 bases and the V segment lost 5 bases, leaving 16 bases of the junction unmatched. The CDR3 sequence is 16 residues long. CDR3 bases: TGTGCCAGCAGCGCCCTGGGCCTAGCGGACTACGTTGAGCAGTTCTTC. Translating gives CASSALGLADYVEQFF.

CDR3 sequence (DNA): TGTGCCAGCTCACCACTAAATGCAGGGACAGGGATTATCAATGAGCAGTTCTTC. Residues: CASSPLNAGTGIINEQFF. This chain links TRBV18 with TRBJ2-1; 9 bases are shared with TRBD1. V lost 1 base and J lost 6; bases outside the gene matches: 13. CDR3 length: 18 amino acids. Per the germline V gene, CDR1 is KGHSH and CDR2 is LQKENI.

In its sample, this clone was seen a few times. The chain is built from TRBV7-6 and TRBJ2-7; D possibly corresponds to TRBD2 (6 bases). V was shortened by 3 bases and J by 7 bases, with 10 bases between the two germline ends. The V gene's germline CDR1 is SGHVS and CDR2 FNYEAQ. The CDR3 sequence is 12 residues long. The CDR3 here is CASSLNGGEQYF. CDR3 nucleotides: TGTGCCAGCAGCTTGAATGGGGGGGAGCAGTACTTC.

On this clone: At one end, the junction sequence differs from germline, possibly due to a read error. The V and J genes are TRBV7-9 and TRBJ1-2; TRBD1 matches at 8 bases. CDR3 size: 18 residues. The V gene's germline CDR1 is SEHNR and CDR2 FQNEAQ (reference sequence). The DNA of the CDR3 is TGTTCCAGCAGCACCCCTGACGCGGCAGGGGGCGCCTGGGATGGCTACACCTTC. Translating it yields CSSSTPDAAGGAWDGYTF.

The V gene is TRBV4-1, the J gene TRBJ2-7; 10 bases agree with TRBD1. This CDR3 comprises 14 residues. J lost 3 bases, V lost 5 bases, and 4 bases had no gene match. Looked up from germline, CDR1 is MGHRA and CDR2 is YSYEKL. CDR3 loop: CASSSDRGDYEQYF. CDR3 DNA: TGCGCCAGCAGCTCGGACAGGGGGGACTACGAGCAGTACTTC.

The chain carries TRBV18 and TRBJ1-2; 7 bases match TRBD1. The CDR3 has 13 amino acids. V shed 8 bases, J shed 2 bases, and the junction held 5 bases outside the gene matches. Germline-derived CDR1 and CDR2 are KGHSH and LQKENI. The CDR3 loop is CASTGAANYGYTF. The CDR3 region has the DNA TGTGCCAGCACAGGGGCAGCAAACTATGGCTACACCTTC.

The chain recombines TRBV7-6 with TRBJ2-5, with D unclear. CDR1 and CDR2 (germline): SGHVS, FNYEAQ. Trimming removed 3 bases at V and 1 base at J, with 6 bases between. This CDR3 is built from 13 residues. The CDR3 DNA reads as TGTGCCAGCAGCTTCTACGTCCAAGAGACCCAGTACTTC. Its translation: CASSFYVQETQYF.

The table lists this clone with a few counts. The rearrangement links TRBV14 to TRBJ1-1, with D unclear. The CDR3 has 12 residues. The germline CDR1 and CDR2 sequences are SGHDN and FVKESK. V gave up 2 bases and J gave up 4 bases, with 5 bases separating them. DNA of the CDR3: TGTGCCAGCAGCCAATCATCCACTGAAGCTTTCTTT. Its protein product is CASSQSSTEAFF.

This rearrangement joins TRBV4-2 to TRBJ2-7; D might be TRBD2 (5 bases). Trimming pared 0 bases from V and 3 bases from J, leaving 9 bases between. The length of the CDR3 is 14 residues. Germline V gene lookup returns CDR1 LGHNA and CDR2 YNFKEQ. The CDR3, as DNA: TGTGCCAGCAGCCAAGAAGGGAGCAGCTACGAGCAGTACTTC. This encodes CASSQEGSSYEQYF.

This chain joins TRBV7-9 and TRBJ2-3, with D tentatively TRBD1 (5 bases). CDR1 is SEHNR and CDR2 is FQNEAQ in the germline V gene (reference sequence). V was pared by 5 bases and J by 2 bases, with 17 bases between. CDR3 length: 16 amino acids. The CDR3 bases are TGTGCCAGCAGCAAGGGCACCACAGGCCTCACAGATACGCAGTATTTT. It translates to CASSKGTTGLTDTQYF.

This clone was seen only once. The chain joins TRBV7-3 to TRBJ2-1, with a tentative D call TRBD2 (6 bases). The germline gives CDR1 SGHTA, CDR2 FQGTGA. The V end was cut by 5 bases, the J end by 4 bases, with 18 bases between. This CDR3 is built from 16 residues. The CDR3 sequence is CASSQKGGVPYNEQFF. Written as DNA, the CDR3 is TGTGCCAGCAGCCAAAAGGGCGGGGTTCCATACAATGAGCAGTTCTTC.

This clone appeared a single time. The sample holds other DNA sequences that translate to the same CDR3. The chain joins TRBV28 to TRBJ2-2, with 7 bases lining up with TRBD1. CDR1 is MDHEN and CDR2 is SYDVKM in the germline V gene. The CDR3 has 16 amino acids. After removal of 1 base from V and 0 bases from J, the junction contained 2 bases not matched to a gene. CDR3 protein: CASSLLGGANTGELFF. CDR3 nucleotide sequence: TGTGCCAGCAGTTTATTAGGGGGCGCGAACACCGGGGAGCTGTTTTTT.

Here the CDR3 DNA reads TGTGCCAGAAGCTTAGGGAATGGGGGGGCCAGAAACAATGAGCAGTTCTTC. Its protein is CARSLGNGGARNNEQFF. The genes are TRBV7-5 and TRBJ2-1; the table's D call, TRBD2, has no DNA check behind it. TRBV7-5 is flagged as a pseudogene. The CDR3 has 17 amino acids.

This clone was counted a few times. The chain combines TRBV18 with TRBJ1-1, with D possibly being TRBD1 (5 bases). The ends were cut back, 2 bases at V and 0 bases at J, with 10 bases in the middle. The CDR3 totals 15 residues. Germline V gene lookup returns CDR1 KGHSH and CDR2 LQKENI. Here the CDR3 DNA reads TGTGCCAGCTCACCAGTAATGGACATGAACACTGAAGCTTTCTTT. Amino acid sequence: CASSPVMDMNTEAFF.

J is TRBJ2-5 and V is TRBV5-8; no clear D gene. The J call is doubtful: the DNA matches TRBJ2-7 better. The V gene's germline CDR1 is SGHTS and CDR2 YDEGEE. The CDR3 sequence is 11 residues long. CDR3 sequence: CASSSTYEQYF. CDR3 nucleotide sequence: TGTGCCAGCAGCTCTACCTACGAGCAGTACTTC.